This entry describes one T cell receptor (beta chain). V shed 7 bases, J shed 8 bases, and the junction held 6 bases outside the gene matches. Germline CDR1 is LNHNV and CDR2 is YYDKDF (reference sequence). CDR3 length: 13 amino acids. Sequencing was performed with immunoSEQ multiplex PCR; in TCRdb, only in-frame clones are kept and a portion is missing. Of 100,000 to 150,000 clones in the sample, 85% to 90% are singletons; the top ten hold about 6.9%. The data are from a study of blood T cell repertoires in COVID-19. The chain uses TRBV15 and TRBJ1-2, with TRBD1 matching 11 bases. This receptor was obtained from an elderly man with active or convalescent COVID-19. Sequenced input: peripheral blood. The CDR3 DNA follows: TGTGCCACCAACCAAGGGACAGGGGGAGGCTACACCTTC. It specifies CATNQGTGGGYTF. The complete variable domain, with remaining parts taken from reference TRBV15 and TRBJ1-2, reads DAMVIQNPRYQVTQFGKPVTLSCSQTLNHNVMYWYQQKSSQAPKLLFHYYDKDFNNEADTPDNFQSRRPNTSFCFLDIRSPGLGDTAMYLCATNQGTGGGYTFGSGTRLTVV.